The rows below give T cell receptor beta chains drawn from one sample of a study of shared clonotypes between healthy human individuals. Clones were sequenced by immunoSEQ multiplex PCR, and TCRdb holds only the in-frame ones, with some missing. The data contain 2 million to 3 million clones, over 85% of them singletons. Specimen: naive CD4+ T cells from PBMCs. The source of these receptors is a young man in good health. Some clones in this sample may be carry-over from other donors' samples. Both conserved end residues are part of each CDR3. The D gene is left open where the match is weak. Not all rows give a size; the values are once, few, many and, for expanded clones, a class.

DNA	CDR3	size	D	V	J
TGTGCCAGCAGCCCGGACGGGGCACTTGGAAACACCATATATTTT	CASSPDGALGNTIYF	-	-	TRBV7-9	TRBJ1-3
TGTGCCAGCAGCTTAGTTTACAGGGGTAAGATGGCCAACGTCCTGACTTTC	CASSLVYRGKMANVLTF	-	TRBD1	TRBV7-6	TRBJ2-6
TGCGCCAGCAGCTGGGACGGCAGCAACACTGAAGCTTTCTTT	CASSWDGSNTEAFF	-	-	TRBV5-1	TRBJ1-1
TGTGCCAGCAGCCAAGTCGGGACGGGTAATGAAAAACTGTTTTTT	CASSQVGTGNEKLFF	few	-	TRBV14	TRBJ1-4
TGTGCCAGCAGCTCCTTGGGGTCCGGAAACACCATATATTTT	CASSSLGSGNTIYF	-	-	TRBV5-6	TRBJ1-3
TGTGCCAGCAGTTTAACCCCGACATCTAATGAAAAACTGTTTTTT	CASSLTPTSNEKLFF	-	-	TRBV28	TRBJ1-4
TGTGCCAGTCGGACTAATGAAAAACTGTTTTTT	CASRTNEKLFF	-	-	TRBV6-1	TRBJ1-4
TGTGCCAGCAGTCCACCGGGACAGTCCTACGAGCAGTACTTC	CASSPPGQSYEQYF	-	TRBD1	TRBV28	TRBJ2-7
TGTGCCAGCAGCATGTTCGGGGGGGTCGCCTACGAGCAGTACTTC	CASSMFGGVAYEQYF	-	TRBD2	TRBV5-4	TRBJ2-7
TGTGCCAGCCTAGGGACTAGCGGGAACTCCTACGAGCAGTACTTC	CASLGTSGNSYEQYF	once	TRBD2	TRBV19	TRBJ2-7
TGCAGCGTCGCCGTCTTGACAGGGGCCCGCTCCGTAAATTACGAGCAGTACTTC	CSVAVLTGARSVNYEQYF	-	TRBD1	TRBV29-1	TRBJ2-7
TGTGCCAGCAGTCAAATAGCGGGAGAAGGGTACGAGCAGTACTTC	CASSQIAGEGYEQYF	-	TRBD2	TRBV4-2	TRBJ2-7
TGCGCCAGCACCCGACAGGGCCAAGAGACCCAGTACTTC	CASTRQGQETQYF	-	TRBD1	TRBV5-1	TRBJ2-5
TGTGCCAGCAGCTTATTGGAACAGAATTCACCCCTCCACTTT	CASSLLEQNSPLHF	-	-	TRBV7-9	TRBJ1-6
TGTGCCAGCAGCTCCCAGCGGGGCACTGAAGCTTTCTTT	CASSSQRGTEAFF	-	-	TRBV13	TRBJ1-1
TGTGCCAGCAGTCTGTCCAGCCCCAACTCCTACAATGAGCAGTTCTTC	CASSLSSPNSYNEQFF	-	-	TRBV28	TRBJ2-1
TGTGCCAGCAGTTTTACCAGGGAGCAGTACTTC	CASSFTREQYF	-	-	TRBV28	TRBJ2-7
TGTGCCACCAGCAGAGTGCGGGGGCTGAGGTTAGGGGAAAAACTGTTTTTT	CATSRVRGLRLGEKLFF	-	-	TRBV15	TRBJ1-4
TGTGCCAGCAGTTGGGACAGCTCCTACGAGCAGTACTTC	CASSWDSSYEQYF	-	TRBD1	TRBV27	TRBJ2-7
TGCAGCGGGCTAGCGGGAGCTAGCACAGATACGCAGTATTTT	CSGLAGASTDTQYF	-	TRBD2	TRBV29-1	TRBJ2-3
TGTGCCAGCAGCTCGGGACTAGCGGGATCGCAGTACTTC	CASSSGLAGSQYF	-	TRBD2	TRBV11-2	TRBJ2-7
TGTGCCAGCAGCTTCCGGACTAGCGGGAGGGCCCTAAGCTCCTACAATGAGCAGTTCTTC	CASSFRTSGRALSSYNEQFF	-	TRBD2	TRBV5-4	TRBJ2-1
TGCGCCAGCAGTGAGACCGGGACAGGGGAGAGGGAGACCCAGTACTTC	CASSETGTGERETQYF	-	TRBD1	TRBV10-1	TRBJ2-5
TGCGCCAGCAGCTTGGAGGGTTTACAGGGGGCTGGAAACACCATATATTTT	CASSLEGLQGAGNTIYF	once	TRBD1	TRBV5-1	TRBJ1-3
TGCGCCAGCAGCTTGGACGGGACAACGCCCTACGAGCAGTACTTC	CASSLDGTTPYEQYF	-	-	TRBV5-1	TRBJ2-7
TGTGCCAGCAGCGTAAGAGCGGGAGAAGAGACCCAGTACTTC	CASSVRAGEETQYF	few	TRBD2	TRBV9	TRBJ2-5
TGTGCCAGCAGTTATTGGGACAACCCCACCGGGGAGCTGTTTTTT	CASSYWDNPTGELFF	-	-	TRBV27	TRBJ2-2
TGTGCCAGCAGTCAACGGCCAGTTGGCTACACCTTC	CASSQRPVGYTF	once	-	TRBV28	TRBJ1-2
TGCGCCAGCAGCCATCGGGACAGGGGCTACGAGCAGTACTTC	CASSHRDRGYEQYF	-	TRBD1	TRBV5-1	TRBJ2-7
TGTGCCACCCGAGAACTAGCGCCTCTCAAATTCGAGCAGTACTTC	CATRELAPLKFEQYF	-	TRBD2	TRBV10-3	TRBJ2-7
TGCGCCAGCAGCTCCGGGGACAGGGGAATCAATGAGCAGTTCTTC	CASSSGDRGINEQFF	-	TRBD1	TRBV5-1	TRBJ2-1
TGTGCCAGCAGCCAAAATACAGGGGACTATGGCTACACCTTC	CASSQNTGDYGYTF	-	TRBD1	TRBV7-9	TRBJ1-2
TGCGCCAGCAGCTTGGCCTCCGGACAGGGATCCACTGAAGCTTTCTTT	CASSLASGQGSTEAFF	-	TRBD1	TRBV5-1	TRBJ1-1
TGTGCCAGCAGCCCCACCCAGTACACAGATACGCAGTATTTT	CASSPTQYTDTQYF	-	-	TRBV9	TRBJ2-3
TGTGCCAGCAGCGGGGGCGGGGTGTTGCCCCAGCATTTT	CASSGGGVLPQHF	-	-	TRBV6-5	TRBJ1-5
TGTGCCAGCTCAGAGCGGGGCCCCTCCTACGAGCAGTACTTC	CASSERGPSYEQYF	-	TRBD2	TRBV6-1	TRBJ2-7
TGTGCCAGCAGCGTAGACGTGGGCCCCTACAATGAGCAGTTCTTC	CASSVDVGPYNEQFF	-	-	TRBV9	TRBJ2-1
TGCAGCGTTGAGGAACAGACCAACTATGGCTACACCTTC	CSVEEQTNYGYTF	-	-	TRBV29-1	TRBJ1-2
TGTGCCATCACCGAAGGGGACCTTCCCTACGAGCAGTACTTC	CAITEGDLPYEQYF	-	-	TRBV10-3	TRBJ2-7
TGTGCCAGCAGCTTAAGTGCGTTTAGCACAGATACGCAGTATTTT	CASSLSAFSTDTQYF	-	-	TRBV7-2	TRBJ2-3
TGTGCCAGCACCTCAGGGGGGGAGCAGTTCTTC	CASTSGGEQFF	-	-	TRBV28	TRBJ2-1